The T cell receptor (beta chain) described here comes from a study of T cells after yellow fever vaccination. The sample holds a few counts of this clonotype. Germline CDR1 reads MNHNS; CDR2 reads SASEGT. The junction had 11 bases not matched to a gene; V was cut back by 9 bases and J by 4 bases. The CDR3 sequence is 15 residues long. TCRdb reprocessed the 5' RACE reads via MiXCR and lists one record per CDR3 protein. The sample carries more than 300,000 distinct CDR3 sequences, around 7.3% recorded once. This chain joins TRBV6-1 and TRBJ1-2; 10 bases agree with TRBD1. The sequences come from PBMCs, collected 35 to 50 days after the first yellow fever vaccination. The receptor was derived from a man between 18 and 29 years old who received the YFV17D yellow fever vaccine. Here the CDR3 DNA reads TGTGCCAGTTCGAGTAGGACAGGGGGTATCTATGGCTACACCTTC. As protein: CASSSRTGGIYGYTF.